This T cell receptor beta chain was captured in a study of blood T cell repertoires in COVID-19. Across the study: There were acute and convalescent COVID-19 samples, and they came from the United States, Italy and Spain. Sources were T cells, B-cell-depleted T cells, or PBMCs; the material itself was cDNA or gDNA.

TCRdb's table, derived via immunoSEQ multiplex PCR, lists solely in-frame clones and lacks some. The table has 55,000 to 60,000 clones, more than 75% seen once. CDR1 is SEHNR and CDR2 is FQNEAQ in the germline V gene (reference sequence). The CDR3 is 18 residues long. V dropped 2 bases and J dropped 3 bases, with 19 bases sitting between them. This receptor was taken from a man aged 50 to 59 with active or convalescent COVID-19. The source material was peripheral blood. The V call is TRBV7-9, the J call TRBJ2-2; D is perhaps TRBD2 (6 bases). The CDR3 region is CASSLMAGGNEYTGELFF. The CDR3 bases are TGTGCCAGCAGCTTAATGGCAGGCGGGAATGAGTACACCGGGGAGCTGTTTTTT.